This is a list of T cell receptor beta chains from one sample in a study of cytomegalovirus exposure and HLA in healthy donors. Using immunoSEQ multiplex PCR, the repertoire was profiled, and TCRdb retains in-frame clones only, with some absent. The sample lists about 240,000 clones, around four fifths occurring once. Sequencing used PBMCs. These receptors were taken from a boy younger than 18 in good health and CMV-seronegative. The CDR3 runs from the conserved cysteine through the conserved F or W. A D gene is named only where the DNA matches it firmly. Clone size, where shown, is once, few, many, or a class for clones that have expanded.

cdr3_aa | cdr3_nt | clone_size | d_call | j_call | v_call
CASSRNEAGGRTDTQYF | TGCGCCAGCAGTCGTAACGAGGCGGGGGGGCGTACAGATACGCAGTATTTT | - | TRBD2 | TRBJ2-3 | TRBV5-1
CASSLELNTEAFF | TGCGCCAGCAGCTTGGAGCTTAACACTGAAGCTTTCTTT | few | - | TRBJ1-1 | TRBV5-1
CASKLNRAQPQHF | TGTGCCAGCAAACTTAACAGGGCCCAGCCCCAGCATTTT | once | - | TRBJ1-5 | TRBV28
CASSSSRGASPGELFF | TGTGCCAGCAGCTCATCGCGGGGGGCCTCCCCCGGGGAGCTGTTTTTT | - | TRBD2 | TRBJ2-2 | TRBV11-2
CSATGANTGELFF | TGCAGCGCAACAGGGGCGAACACCGGGGAGCTGTTTTTT | - | TRBD1 | TRBJ2-2 | TRBV29-1
CASSSSGGSSYNEQFF | TGTGCCAGCAGTTCTAGCGGGGGGAGCTCCTACAATGAGCAGTTCTTC | - | TRBD2 | TRBJ2-1 | TRBV7-3
CASRKAGGGMDGYTF | TGTGCCAGTAGGAAAGCAGGGGGCGGAATGGACGGCTACACCTTC | - | TRBD1 | TRBJ1-2 | TRBV19
CASSYQGRGETQYF | TGTGCCAGCAGCTACCAGGGGAGGGGGGAGACCCAGTACTTC | - | - | TRBJ2-5 | TRBV5-5
CSVASGTGRDQPQHF | TGCAGCGTTGCATCCGGGACAGGGAGGGATCAGCCCCAGCATTTT | - | TRBD1 | TRBJ1-5 | TRBV29-1
CASLWAGGPYEQYF | TGTGCCAGCCTTTGGGCAGGGGGCCCCTACGAGCAGTACTTC | - | TRBD1 | TRBJ2-7 | TRBV6-1
CASSAFSGGADEQFF | TGCGCCAGCAGCGCCTTTAGCGGGGGGGCAGATGAGCAGTTCTTC | once | TRBD2 | TRBJ2-1 | TRBV5-1
CAWSKGSQGWAQHF | TGTGCCTGGAGTAAAGGGTCGCAGGGGTGGGCCCAGCATTTT | few | - | TRBJ1-5 | TRBV30
CATSRDPGSYNEQFF | TGTGCCACCAGCAGAGATCCCGGCTCCTACAATGAGCAGTTCTTC | few | - | TRBJ2-1 | TRBV15
CASSLGLGSSTDTQYF | TGTGCCAGCAGCTTAGGACTAGGTTCTAGCACAGATACGCAGTATTTT | - | - | TRBJ2-3 | TRBV11-2
CASSPSPGVQETQYF | TGTGCCAGCAGTCCATCGCCGGGGGTCCAAGAGACCCAGTACTTC | - | - | TRBJ2-5 | TRBV2
CASSLDRGLGTEAFF | TGCGCCAGCAGCCTAGACAGGGGGCTGGGCACTGAAGCTTTCTTT | - | TRBD1 | TRBJ1-1 | TRBV5-1
CASSYTGGGNYGYTF | TGTGCCAGCAGTTACACAGGGGGAGGTAACTATGGCTACACCTTC | - | TRBD1 | TRBJ1-2 | TRBV27
CASSPHGGEQFF | TGTGCCAGCAGCCCGCACGGAGGCGAGCAGTTCTTC | - | - | TRBJ2-1 | TRBV6-5
CASSLGRDTEAFF | TGTGCCAGCAGCTTAGGTCGGGACACTGAAGCTTTCTTT | few | - | TRBJ1-1 | TRBV11-3
CASSWGTSGITDTQYF | TGTGCCAGCAGCTGGGGGACTAGCGGGATCACAGATACGCAGTATTTT | - | TRBD2 | TRBJ2-3 | TRBV5-6
CASSSRTSGDLYNEQFF | TGTGCCAGCAGCTCGAGGACTAGCGGAGACCTTTACAATGAGCAGTTCTTC | - | TRBD2 | TRBJ2-1 | TRBV7-7
CASSRYGYEQYF | TGTGCCAGCAGTCGCTACGGCTACGAGCAGTACTTC | - | - | TRBJ2-7 | TRBV6-5
CASSMGLAGGGGANVLTF | TGTGCCAGCAGCATGGGACTAGCGGGAGGTGGTGGGGCCAACGTCCTGACTTTC | - | TRBD2 | TRBJ2-6 | TRBV7-6
CASSPLAGSSTDTQYF | TGTGCCAGCTCACCACTAGCGGGATCTAGCACAGATACGCAGTATTTT | - | TRBD2 | TRBJ2-3 | TRBV18
CAISESMASNYGYTF | TGTGCCATCAGTGAGTCGATGGCCAGTAACTATGGCTACACCTTC | - | - | TRBJ1-2 | TRBV10-3
CASSPGHLGGEKLFF | TGCGCCAGCAGCCCCGGACACTTGGGAGGAGAAAAACTGTTTTTT | - | - | TRBJ1-4 | TRBV5-1
CASSLRTGMGTEAFF | TGTGCCAGCAGCCTCCGGACGGGGATGGGCACTGAAGCTTTCTTT | - | - | TRBJ1-1 | TRBV5-6
CASSRQMGETETQYF | TGCGCCAGCAGCCGGCAGATGGGAGAAACCGAGACCCAGTACTTC | - | - | TRBJ2-5 | TRBV5-1
CASETGVAGELFF | TGTGCCAGCGAGACAGGGGTGGCCGGGGAGCTGTTTTTT | once | TRBD1 | TRBJ2-2 | TRBV6-1
CASSWAKNTGELFF | TGTGCCAGCAGTTGGGCAAAGAACACCGGGGAGCTGTTTTTT | - | - | TRBJ2-2 | TRBV5-5
CASRDRLRLGEQFF | TGTGCCAGCAGAGACAGGTTACGTCTGGGCGAGCAGTTCTTC | - | - | TRBJ2-1 | TRBV2
CASSIFSGQETQYF | TGTGCCAGTAGTATATTTTCGGGGCAAGAGACCCAGTACTTC | - | - | TRBJ2-5 | TRBV19
CASSQRRERTIYF | TGTGCCAGCAGCCAGAGGAGGGAACGCACCATATATTTT | - | - | TRBJ1-3 | TRBV4-2
CASSQQTGLGYTF | TGTGCCAGCAGCCAACAAACAGGGTTAGGCTACACCTTC | - | - | TRBJ1-2 | TRBV4-2
CASSQPGLNTEAFF | TGTGCCAGCAGCCAACCAGGGCTGAACACTGAAGCTTTCTTT | few | - | TRBJ1-1 | TRBV14